The 30 T cell receptor beta chains below were found in one sample sequenced in a study of blood T cell repertoires in COVID-19. Assay used: immunoSEQ multiplex PCR; TCRdb lists only in-frame clones, some missing. Of tens of thousands of clones detected, 80% appear once; the ten largest clones hold roughly 15%. The sequencing sample was made of peripheral blood. These receptors all come from a woman older than 75 with active or convalescent COVID-19.

The chain joins TRBV5-1 to TRBJ2-1; D possibly corresponds to TRBD1 (5 bases). The V end was cut by 2 bases, the J end by 5 bases, with 8 bases between. Germline V CDR1 and CDR2: SGHRS, YFSETQ. The CDR3 loop spans 13 amino acids. As DNA, the CDR3 is TGCGCCAGCAGCTTTCAACAGGACAATGAGCAGTTCTTC. It codes for CASSFQQDNEQFF.

V is TRBV6-6 and J is TRBJ1-5, with 7 bases identical to TRBD1. The CDR3 has 14 amino acids. Per germline, CDR1 MNHNY and CDR2 SVGAGI (reference sequence). V gave up 6 bases and J gave up 3 bases; unmatched junction bases: 5. The CDR3 DNA follows: TGTGCCAGCAGACCCGGGACAGTCAATCAGCCCCAGCATTTT. It yields the protein CASRPGTVNQPQHF.

V gene TRBV11-2 combines with J gene TRBJ2-5; 14 nucleotides line up with TRBD2. CDR3 length: 17 amino acids. V lost 5 bases, J lost 4 bases, and 9 bases stayed unmatched. Germline V lookup: CDR1 SGHAT, CDR2 FQNNGV. CDR3 amino acids: CASSRLGLAGGSETQYF. The CDR3 DNA reads TGTGCCAGCAGCCGGTTAGGACTAGCGGGGGGTTCAGAGACCCAGTACTTC. The full variable domain, completed using reference TRBV11-2 and TRBJ2-5, is EAGVAQSPRYKIIEKRQSVAFWCNPISGHATLYWYQQILGQGPKLLIQFQNNGVVDDSQLPKDRFSAERLKGVDSTLKIQPAKLEDSAVYLCASSRLGLAGGSETQYFGPGTRLLVL.

Remarks on this clone: Other DNA sequences in this sample translate to the same CDR3. The rearrangement joins TRBV29-1 to TRBJ1-5; no definite D call. Germline CDR1 SQVTM, CDR2 ANQGSEA. This CDR3 is 14 amino acids long. V shed 0 bases and J shed 2 bases, with 8 bases lying between them. CDR3 loop: CSVEESGGNQPQHF. The DNA of the CDR3 is TGCAGCGTTGAAGAAAGCGGCGGCAATCAGCCCCAGCATTTT.

This clone was recorded only once. The chain links TRBV2 to TRBJ1-5; tentative D call: TRBD1 (6 bases). The germline V gene has CDR1 SNHLY and CDR2 FYNNEI. This CDR3 spans 14 amino acids. V was clipped by 5 bases and J by 4 bases, with 12 bases between them. The CDR3 nucleotides read TGTGCCAGCAGTATTGGACAGAGTAATCAGCCCCAGCATTTT. This codes for CASSIGQSNQPQHF.

The rearrangement uses TRBV6-5 and TRBJ1-5; TRBD1 aligns across 7 bases. Germline CDR1 reads MNHEY; CDR2 reads SVGAGI. The CDR3 is 14 amino acids. V trimming: 2 bases; J trimming: 7 bases; junction bases outside the gene matches: 5. Here the CDR3 reads CASSYARGDQPQHF. The CDR3 DNA reads as TGTGCCAGCAGTTACGCCAGGGGGGACCAGCCCCAGCATTTT.

A note on this clone: This is likely a read error, given that the CDR3 carries no conserved phenylalanine or tryptophan at its end. Because the CDR3's place on the DNA is in doubt, the DNA is left out and the CDR3 is given as listed by TCRdb. This chain uses TRBV21-1 with TRBJ2-3; TRBD2, as called in the table, went unchecked against the DNA. TRBV21-1 is annotated as a pseudogene. Counting both end residues, the CDR3 totals 11 amino acids. CDR3 residues: CASKAAGEDRI.

The V call is TRBV14, the J call TRBJ2-1; D is perhaps TRBD1 (6 bases). The CDR3 runs 14 residues. The V gene lost 0 bases and the J gene lost 7 bases, with 10 bases spanning the gap. The germline V gene encodes CDR1 SGHDN and CDR2 FVKESK. Written as DNA, the CDR3 is TGTGCCAGCAGCCAAGACCTCAGGGGAAATGAGCAGTTCTTC. It is translated as CASSQDLRGNEQFF.

This rearrangement joins TRBV6-5 to TRBJ1-2; D might be TRBD1 (5 bases). Trimming took off 0 bases at V and 5 bases at J, with 13 bases between the two ends. Germline lookup yields CDR1 MNHEY and CDR2 SVGAGI. The CDR3 totals 15 residues. The CDR3 here is CASSYSTVQPYGYTF. CDR3 in DNA: TGTGCCAGCAGTTACTCGACAGTACAACCATATGGCTACACCTTC.

V is TRBV5-5 and J is TRBJ2-1, with 9 bases aligning to TRBD2. The V and J ends lost 0 bases and 3 bases, in that order; junction bases with no gene match: 10. The germline V gene encodes CDR1 SGHKS and CDR2 YYEKEE (reference sequence). The CDR3 contains 18 residues. The CDR3 DNA reads as TGTGCCAGCAGCTTGGATGGGCCTAGCGGGAACTACTACAATGAGCAGTTCTTC. It codes for CASSLDGPSGNYYNEQFF. The entire variable domain, with the rest obtained from reference TRBV5-5 and TRBJ2-1, is as follows: DAGVTQSPTHLIKTRGQQVTLRCSPISGHKSVSWYQQVLGQGPQFIFQYYEKEERGRGNFPDRFSARQFPNYSSELNVNALLLGDSALYLCASSLDGPSGNYYNEQFFGPGTRLTVL.

The chain combines TRBV6-1 with TRBJ2-7; D uncertain. Trimming took 3 bases from V and 8 from J, leaving 11 bases between them. This CDR3 has 12 amino acids. Looked up from germline, CDR1 is MNHNS and CDR2 is SASEGT. The CDR3 DNA follows: TGTGCCAGCAGTGACGTTTTTTACAAGCAGTACTTC. Its protein is CASSDVFYKQYF.

The V gene is TRBV18, the J gene TRBJ1-1; no clear D gene. Germline CDR1 reads KGHSH; CDR2 reads LQKENI. Trimming removed 0 bases from V and 0 bases from J, with 17 bases in between. This CDR3 has 18 residues. The CDR3, as DNA: TGTGCCAGCTCACCACCGATGCCCTTACAGAACATGAACACTGAAGCTTTCTTT. Translating gives CASSPPMPLQNMNTEAFF.

V gene TRBV7-2 combines with J gene TRBJ2-2; 10 bases are shared with TRBD1. Germline V lookup: CDR1 SGHTA, CDR2 FQGNSA. CDR3 size: 18 residues. Unmatched junction bases numbered 5, after V lost 1 base and J lost 0 bases. The CDR3 region has the DNA TGTGCCAGCAGCTTAGAGGGGACAGGGGCCGCGAACACCGGGGAGCTGTTTTTT. Protein: CASSLEGTGAANTGELFF.

CDR3 protein: CASSTVQGTTEAFF. The CDR3 DNA is TGTGCCAGTAGTACGGTTCAGGGAACGACTGAAGCTTTCTTT. The chain links TRBV19 to TRBJ1-1, with D possibly matching TRBD1 (5 bases). Looked up from germline, CDR1 is LNHDA and CDR2 is SQIVND (reference sequence). With 4 bases removed from V and 5 bases from J, the gap between germline ends came to 14 bases. The CDR3 is 14 residues long.

CDR3 amino acids: CAISEGGDTGELFF. The CDR3 coding sequence is TGTGCCATCAGTGAAGGAGGGGACACCGGGGAGCTGTTTTTT. V usage is TRBV10-3 and J usage is TRBJ2-2; D is possibly TRBD2 (6 bases). V was shortened by 3 bases and J by 3 bases, with 8 bases between the two germline ends. CDR3 size: 14 residues. CDR1 is ENHRY, CDR2 SYGVKD, per germline.

This clone was seen just once. The chain uses TRBV7-2 and TRBJ2-1; 13 bases align to TRBD2. CDR3 length: 16 amino acids. J gave up 9 bases and V 5 bases, and 10 bases lay outside the gene matches. Germline CDR1 and CDR2: SGHTA and FQGNSA. The CDR3 region has the DNA TGTGCCAGCAGCCCACACGGGACTAGCGGGACTATTGAGCAGTTCTTC. Residues: CASSPHGTSGTIEQFF.

The chain recombines TRBV6-2 or TRBV6-3 with TRBJ2-6; unclear D gene. CDR3 size: 14 residues. Germline loops: CDR1 MNHEY, CDR2 SVGEGT. Trimming cost V 2 bases and J 3 bases, with 5 bases left between them. The CDR3 bases are TGTGCCAGCAGTTACGCAGGTGGGGCCAACGTCCTGACTTTC. Its translation is CASSYAGGANVLTF.

V usage is TRBV7-2 and J usage is TRBJ2-2; maybe TRBD2 (5 bases). V was cut by 2 bases and J by 8 bases, with 21 bases left in between. CDR1 and CDR2 (germline): SGHTA, FQGNSA. This CDR3 is built from 17 residues. The CDR3: CASSLLITGSLRGELFF. The CDR3 bases are TGTGCCAGCAGCTTACTAATTACGGGGTCCCTCAGAGGGGAGCTGTTTTTT.

The chain joins TRBV24-1 to TRBJ2-3; 8 nucleotides agree with TRBD2. CDR1 and CDR2 from the germline V gene are KGHDR and SFDVKD. After removal of 3 bases from V and 5 bases from J, the junction contained 12 bases not matched to a gene. The CDR3 loop spans 17 amino acids. CDR3 residues: CATSDRGGGTLRDTQYF. CDR3 sequence (DNA): TGTGCCACCAGTGATAGAGGCGGGGGGACACTTCGAGATACGCAGTATTTT.

This rearrangement joins TRBV18 to TRBJ1-2; maybe TRBD1 (5 bases). V was shortened by 6 bases and J by 3 bases, with 14 bases between the two germline ends. CDR1 and CDR2 (germline): KGHSH, LQKENI. The CDR3 length is 14 residues. CDR3 loop: CASSPPAGHYGYTF. CDR3 coding DNA: TGTGCCAGCTCGCCCCCGGCAGGGCACTATGGCTACACCTTC.

J is TRBJ1-5 and V is TRBV28; the D is unclear. The CDR3 has 12 amino acids. CDR1 MDHEN and CDR2 SYDVKM come from the germline V gene. Trimming pared 6 bases from V and 4 bases from J, leaving 7 bases between. The CDR3: CASSSMNQPQHF. DNA of the CDR3: TGTGCCAGCAGCTCTATGAATCAGCCCCAGCATTTT.

The gene calls are TRBV27 and TRBJ2-2; D gene unclear. CDR3 length: 15 amino acids. The V gene lost 5 bases and the J gene lost 2 bases, with 12 bases spanning the gap. CDR1 MNHEY and CDR2 SMNVEV come from the germline V gene (reference sequence). The CDR3 region is CASSASRVNTGELFF. CDR3 sequence (DNA): TGTGCCAGCAGTGCATCTCGGGTTAACACCGGGGAGCTGTTTTTT.

The V and J genes are TRBV7-9 and TRBJ1-6; unclear D gene. Trimming took off 4 bases at V and 6 bases at J, with 13 bases between the two ends. The length of the CDR3 is 15 residues. Germline CDR1 SEHNR, CDR2 FQNEAQ (reference sequence). The CDR3 is CASSSGKMSNSPLHF. The CDR3 region has the DNA TGTGCCAGCAGCTCCGGGAAAATGAGTAATTCACCCCTCCACTTT.

This clone was detected only once. This chain connects TRBV4-3 to TRBJ2-7; D is undetermined. V was pared by 1 base and J by 5 bases, with 9 bases between. The CDR3 loop spans 13 amino acids. CDR1 and CDR2 from the germline V gene are LGHNA and YSLEER. CDR3 bases: TGCGCCAGCAGCCAAGGGGCTGGCAACGAGCAGTACTTC. This codes for CASSQGAGNEQYF.

This clone was seen just once. The genes are TRBV9 and TRBJ2-3; the match to TRBD2 covers 12 bases. V gave up 2 bases and J gave up 4 bases; unmatched junction bases: 11. Germline loops: CDR1 SGDLS, CDR2 YYNGEE. The CDR3 is 18 residues long. DNA for the CDR3: TGTGCCAGCAGCGTCGGTCTAGCGGGGGGGCGGTATGCAGATACGCAGTATTTT. Translating gives CASSVGLAGGRYADTQYF.

The rearrangement links TRBV10-1 to TRBJ1-6; possible D gene TRBD1, 6 bases. CDR3 length equals 13 residues. Trimming cost V 10 bases and J 5 bases, with 12 bases left between them. Per the germline V gene, CDR1 is WNHNN and CDR2 is SYGVQD (reference sequence). The CDR3 nucleotides are TGCGCCAACGGGACACCCGATAATTCACCCCTCCACTTT. This sequence encodes CANGTPDNSPLHF.

This rearrangement joins TRBV28 to TRBJ1-3; perhaps TRBD1 as D (6 bases). The CDR3 is made up of 15 amino acids. The V end lost 7 bases, the J end lost 4 bases, and 17 bases lay between the germline ends. Germline CDR1 MDHEN, CDR2 SYDVKM. This CDR3 is CASTGNLGAGNTIYF. Here the CDR3 DNA reads TGTGCCAGCACCGGGAATTTGGGGGCCGGAAACACCATATATTTT.

This chain connects TRBV30 to TRBJ2-6, with 8 bases matching TRBD2. This CDR3 spans 17 amino acids. Trimming removed 0 bases from V and 1 base from J; junction bases left unmatched: 5. The germline gives CDR1 GTSNPN, CDR2 SVGIG (reference sequence). This CDR3 is CAWSVAGARSGANVLTF. CDR3 nucleotides: TGTGCCTGGAGTGTAGCGGGAGCAAGATCTGGGGCCAACGTCCTGACTTTC.

The gene calls are TRBV6-2 or TRBV6-3 and TRBJ2-2; 9 bases align to TRBD2. The J segment lost 5 bases and the V segment lost 5 bases, leaving 6 bases of the junction unmatched. From germline, CDR1 is MNHEY and CDR2 SVGEGT. CDR3 size: 15 residues. CDR3 bases: TGTGCCAGCAGTACTACTAGCGGGTTAACCGGGGAGCTGTTTTTT. Translating gives CASSTTSGLTGELFF.

The chain combines TRBV9 with TRBJ2-1; 11 positions match TRBD2. This CDR3 spans 17 amino acids. Germline lookup yields CDR1 SGDLS and CDR2 YYNGEE. J lost 4 bases, V lost 0 bases, and 6 bases had no gene match. CDR3 DNA sequence: TGTGCCAGCAGCGTAGGTGGAATAGCGGGGGGGTACAATGAGCAGTTCTTC. Amino acids: CASSVGGIAGGYNEQFF. The variable domain in full, with the rest retrieved from reference TRBV9 and TRBJ2-1, is DSGVTQTPKHLITATGQRVTLRCSPRSGDLSVYWYQQSLDQGLQFLIQYYNGEERAKGNILERFSAQQFPDLHSELNLSSLELGDSALYFCASSVGGIAGGYNEQFFGPGTRLTVL.